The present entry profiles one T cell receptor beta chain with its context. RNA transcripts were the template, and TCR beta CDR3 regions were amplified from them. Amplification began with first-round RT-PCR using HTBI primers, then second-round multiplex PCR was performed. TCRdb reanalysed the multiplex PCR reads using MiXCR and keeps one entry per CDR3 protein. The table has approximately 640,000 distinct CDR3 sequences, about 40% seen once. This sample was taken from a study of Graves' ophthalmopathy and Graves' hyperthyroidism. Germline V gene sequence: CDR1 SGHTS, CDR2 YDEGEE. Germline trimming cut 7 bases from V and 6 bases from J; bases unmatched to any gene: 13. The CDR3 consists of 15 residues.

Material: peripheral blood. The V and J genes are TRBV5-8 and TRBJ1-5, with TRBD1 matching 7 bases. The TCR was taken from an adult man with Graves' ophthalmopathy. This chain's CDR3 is CASRYFEGAGQPQHF. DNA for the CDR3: TGTGCCAGCCGCTACTTCGAGGGGGCCGGTCAGCCCCAGCATTTT. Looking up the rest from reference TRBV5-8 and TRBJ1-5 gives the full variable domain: EAGVTQSPTHLIKTRGQQATLRCSPISGHTSVYWYQQALGLGLQFLLWYDEGEERNRGNFPPRFSGRQFPNYSSELNVNALELEDSALYLCASRYFEGAGQPQHFGDGTRLSIL.